Below are 13 T cell receptor beta chains sequenced from a single sample in a study of CD8 T cells in ankylosing spondylitis. Overall study results and limits: Ankylosing spondylitis blood appeared to be characterized by a TCR beta motif of several highly homologous variants.

TCRdb recomputed calls from the 5' RACE reads with MiXCR, one row per CDR3 protein. The repertoire has 700,000 to 850,000 distinct CDR3 sequences, 10% to 15% of them found once; the top ten carry 0.51%. The antigens for these receptors are not known. The sample taken for sequencing was blood, either unsorted or a sorted T cell fraction (not recorded which). The receptors come from a male donor with ankylosing spondylitis.

The rearrangement links TRBV5-1 to TRBJ1-6, with TRBD1 matching over 9 bases. The CDR3 is 15 residues long. V lost 1 base, J lost 10 bases, and 6 bases stayed unmatched. Germline lookup yields CDR1 SGHRS and CDR2 YFSETQ. This CDR3 reads CASSLSGQGLSPLHF. The CDR3, as DNA: TGCGCCAGCAGCTTGTCGGGACAGGGACTGTCACCCCTCCACTTT.

V is TRBV5-1 and J is TRBJ2-3; possible D gene TRBD2, 6 bases. Trimming removed 4 bases at V and 6 bases at J, with 15 bases between. This CDR3 has 14 amino acids. Germline V gene sequence: CDR1 SGHRS, CDR2 YFSETQ. This CDR3 reads CASSPRPRGDTQYF. In DNA form, the CDR3 reads TGCGCCAGCAGCCCCCGCCCCCGGGGGGATACGCAGTATTTT.

In its sample, this clonotype was seen a few times. This chain connects TRBV18 to TRBJ2-7; no definite D call. The CDR3 extends over 16 amino acids. Germline lookup yields CDR1 KGHSH and CDR2 LQKENI. V lost 0 bases to trimming and J lost 0 bases, with 12 bases between them. Here the CDR3 reads CASSPPGIRSSYEQYF. In DNA form, the CDR3 reads TGTGCCAGCTCACCACCGGGGATAAGGAGCTCCTACGAGCAGTACTTC. Full variable domain (outside the CDR3, taken from reference TRBV18 and TRBJ2-7): NAGVMQNPRHLVRRRGQEARLRCSPMKGHSHVYWYRQLPEEGLKFMVYLQKENIIDESGMPKERFSAEFPKEGPSILRIQQVVRGDSAAYFCASSPPGIRSSYEQYFGPGTRLTVT.

The V gene is TRBV27, the J gene TRBJ1-6; D is ambiguous. CDR1 and CDR2 (germline): MNHEY, SMNVEV (reference sequence). The length of the CDR3 is 12 residues. V lost 3 bases to trimming and J lost 14 bases, with 11 bases between them. The CDR3 bases are TGTGCCAGCAGTTTTTATGGAACGACCCTCCACTTT. Its protein product is CASSFYGTTLHF.

The rearrangement uses TRBV20-1 and TRBJ2-7, with 9 bases aligning to TRBD1. The trim removed 6 bases at V and 5 bases at J, leaving 14 bases unmatched. The CDR3 extends over 15 amino acids. Germline values: CDR1 DFQATT, CDR2 SNEGSKA (reference sequence). CDR3 DNA: TGCAGTGCCCGAGTTTCCGGGACAGGGTCCAACGAGCAGTACTTC. As protein: CSARVSGTGSNEQYF.

This clonotype occurred many times. The chain has TRBV12-3 or TRBV12-4 and TRBJ2-2; the D is unclear. The CDR3 runs 15 residues. Trimming stripped 0 bases from V and 4 bases from J, with 9 bases between. For the CDR3, the DNA is TGTGCCAGCAGTTTAGCTCGACCGGGCACCGGGGAGCTGTTTTTT. Translation: CASSLARPGTGELFF.

The rearrangement uses TRBV7-9 and TRBJ2-5, with TRBD2 matching 9 bases. The CDR3 extends over 14 amino acids. The J segment lost 4 bases and the V segment lost 5 bases, leaving 5 bases of the junction unmatched. In germline, CDR1 is SEHNR, CDR2 FQNEAQ (reference sequence). CDR3 protein: CASSQETSGETQYF. The CDR3 coding sequence is TGTGCCAGCAGCCAAGAGACTAGCGGAGAGACCCAGTACTTC. The variable domain in full, with the rest retrieved from reference TRBV7-9 and TRBJ2-5, is DTGVSQNPRHKITKRGQNVTFRCDPISEHNRLYWYRQTLGQGPEFLTYFQNEAQLEKSRLLSDRFSAERPKGSFSTLEIQRTEQGDSAMYLCASSQETSGETQYFGPGTRLLVL.

The table lists this clonotype with a few counts. The CDR3 protein is CASSLGQGAPDTQYF. The CDR3, as DNA: TGCGCCAGCAGCCTAGGACAGGGGGCCCCAGATACGCAGTATTTT. The gene calls are TRBV5-1 and TRBJ2-3; 11 bases map to TRBD1. CDR3 length equals 15 residues. Germline loops: CDR1 SGHRS, CDR2 YFSETQ. After removal of 4 bases from V and 4 bases from J, the junction contained 5 bases not matched to a gene.

This clonotype was observed a few times. The J gene is TRBJ1-2, the V gene TRBV20-1; D call uncertain. Trimming took 3 bases from V and 2 from J, leaving 13 bases between them. The CDR3 consists of 14 residues. From germline, CDR1 is DFQATT and CDR2 SNEGSKA (reference sequence). The CDR3 DNA sequence: TGCAGTGCTAGCGTCCCGGGCGGGAACTATGGCTACACCTTC. Translated: CSASVPGGNYGYTF.

This chain joins TRBV28 and TRBJ2-2, with 7 bases matching TRBD1. There are 13 residues in the CDR3. After removal of 8 bases from V and 4 bases from J, the junction contained 4 bases not matched to a gene. Germline CDR1 and CDR2: MDHEN and SYDVKM. This CDR3 reads CASWTGFTGELFF. The CDR3 DNA follows: TGTGCCAGCTGGACAGGATTCACCGGGGAGCTGTTTTTT.

This clonotype was detected only a few times. V gene TRBV7-2 combines with J gene TRBJ2-2, with TRBD2 matching 10 bases. J lost 5 bases, V lost 1 base, and 4 bases had no gene match. Germline values: CDR1 SGHTA, CDR2 FQGNSA. CDR3 length: 16 residues. The CDR3 bases are TGTGCCAGCAGCTTAGAAGCGGGAGGGTATACCGGGGAGCTGTTTTTT. Its translation is CASSLEAGGYTGELFF.

This clonotype has a count of ten or more. The chain carries TRBV29-1 and TRBJ2-7; no reliable D call. Germline V gives CDR1 SQVTM, CDR2 ANQGSEA. Trimming pared 1 base from V and 2 bases from J, leaving 12 bases between. The CDR3 runs to 14 residues. Written as DNA, the CDR3 is TGCAGCGTTGAAGCACCCGGTTCAGCCTACGAGCAGTACTTC. It is translated as CSVEAPGSAYEQYF.

The chain recombines TRBV20-1 with TRBJ2-7; D unclear. This CDR3 has 12 amino acids. Germline loops: CDR1 DFQATT, CDR2 SNEGSKA (reference sequence). V lost 6 bases, J lost 6 bases, and 15 bases lay in between. The CDR3 sequence: CSASPLAAEQYF. In DNA, the CDR3 is TGCAGTGCAAGCCCTCTTGCTGCCGAGCAGTACTTC.